These 18 T cell receptor beta chains were all obtained from the same sample, sequenced in a study of cytomegalovirus exposure and HLA in healthy donors. Primers for the PCR totalled 60 Vbeta and 13 Jbeta. Only in-frame clones appear in the TCRdb table, and some are missing; sequencing was by immunoSEQ multiplex PCR. The sample contains 200,000 or so clones, around 87% of which appear only once. Specimen: PBMCs. The source is a man aged 30 to 45 in good health and CMV-seronegative.

The chain recombines TRBV9 with TRBJ2-2; 8 bases are a match to TRBD2. The CDR3 loop spans 15 amino acids. CDR1 is SGDLS, CDR2 YYNGEE, per germline. Trimming removed 6 bases from V and 1 base from J; junction bases left unmatched: 5. The CDR3 loop is CASITGGLNTGELFF. CDR3 DNA: TGTGCCAGCATCACGGGGGGGCTGAACACCGGGGAGCTGTTTTTT.

The CDR3 region is CASSLGGQGAAQYF. The CDR3 DNA reads TGCGCCAGCAGCTTGGGGGGACAGGGCGCTGCGCAGTACTTC. The chain combines TRBV5-1 with TRBJ2-7; TRBD1 matches at 9 bases. The V and J ends lost 0 bases and 9 bases, in that order; junction bases with no gene match: 7. The CDR3 runs to 14 residues. Per the germline V gene, CDR1 is SGHRS and CDR2 is YFSETQ.

The chain carries TRBV7-9 and TRBJ1-1; tentatively, D is TRBD1 (5 bases). Per germline, CDR1 SEHNR and CDR2 FQNEAQ (reference sequence). CDR3 length: 15 amino acids. Deletions cut 4 bases from V and 1 base from J, with 13 bases between. The CDR3 spells CASSWGGRGNTEAFF. Written as DNA, the CDR3 is TGTGCCAGCAGCTGGGGGGGTAGGGGGAACACTGAAGCTTTCTTT.

The rearrangement links TRBV28 to TRBJ2-1; D perhaps matches TRBD1 (6 bases). Deletions cut 7 bases from V and 8 bases from J, with 18 bases between. Germline V gives CDR1 MDHEN, CDR2 SYDVKM. The CDR3 runs 14 residues. CDR3 DNA: TGTGCCAGCATGTTTAGGCAGGGGAGCGATGAGCAGTTCTTC. Protein sequence: CASMFRQGSDEQFF.

The chain uses TRBV7-4 and TRBJ2-7; 9 nucleotides match TRBD1. CDR3 length: 16 amino acids. With 8 bases clipped from V and 5 bases from J, the junction kept 16 bases outside the gene matches. Germline-derived CDR1 and CDR2 are SGHVT and SQSDAQ. The CDR3 DNA reads as TGTGCCAGCTTGACAACGCGTCCGGGACAGGGTCACGAGCAGTACTTC. As protein: CASLTTRPGQGHEQYF.

This clone occurred once. The same CDR3 is also encoded by other DNA sequences in this sample. The chain is built from TRBV6-1 and TRBJ2-1, with unresolved D. V gave up 3 bases and J gave up 6 bases, with 9 bases separating them. Germline V gene lookup returns CDR1 MNHNS and CDR2 SASEGT. The CDR3 length is 13 residues. The DNA for the CDR3 is TGTGCCAGCAGTGACCCTTCCCTCAATGAGCAGTTCTTC. This encodes CASSDPSLNEQFF.

This chain joins TRBV5-4 and TRBJ2-5, with D possibly being TRBD1 (6 bases). The last part of the DNA fits TRBJ2-7 better; the J call may be wrong. The CDR3 covers 14 residues. Looked up from germline, CDR1 is SGHNT and CDR2 is YYREEE (reference sequence). CDR3 loop: CASSPGTIDYEQYF. CDR3 coding DNA: TGTGCCAGCAGTCCCGGGACAATAGACTACGAGCAGTACTTC.

In this sample, this clone turned up a few times. The gene calls are TRBV27 and TRBJ1-5, with 7 nucleotides matching TRBD1. This CDR3 contains 14 residues. V lost 5 bases to trimming and J lost 6 bases; unmatched junction nucleotides: 7. Germline CDR1 is MNHEY and CDR2 is SMNVEV (reference sequence). DNA for the CDR3: TGTGCCAGCAGTCCCCGGGACAGATTTCAGCCCCAGCATTTT. Translation: CASSPRDRFQPQHF.

This clone appeared a single time. This chain links TRBV6-1 with TRBJ1-1, with D uncertain. CDR3 length: 15 amino acids. V lost 5 bases and J lost 0, with 13 bases in between. In germline, CDR1 is MNHNS, CDR2 SASEGT. CDR3 in DNA: TGTGCCAGCAGTTCGGCAGGAAGCATGAACACTGAAGCTTTCTTT. Amino acid sequence: CASSSAGSMNTEAFF.

The chain couples TRBV6-5 to TRBJ2-5; D might be TRBD2 (5 bases). CDR3 length: 14 amino acids. The germline gives CDR1 MNHEY, CDR2 SVGAGI. Deletions cut 0 bases from V and 4 bases from J, with 9 bases between. The DNA of the CDR3 is TGTGCCAGCAGTTACTCCACGAGGGCAGAGACCCAGTACTTC. Translated: CASSYSTRAETQYF.

This chain connects TRBV4-2 to TRBJ1-2; the match to TRBD1 covers 9 bases. The CDR3 contains 15 residues. Germline V gene lookup returns CDR1 LGHNA and CDR2 YNFKEQ. V shed 8 bases and J 4 bases; nucleotides not matched to a gene: 11. The CDR3 is CASRLGQGLGYGYTF. The DNA for the CDR3 is TGTGCCAGCCGGCTAGGACAGGGGCTGGGCTATGGCTACACCTTC.

The chain recombines TRBV6-5 with TRBJ1-1; 7 bases fit TRBD1. The germline CDR1 and CDR2 sequences are MNHEY and SVGAGI. The J segment lost 7 bases and the V segment lost 2 bases, leaving 4 bases of the junction unmatched. The CDR3 is 13 amino acids. Here the CDR3 DNA reads TGTGCCAGCAGTTACGCGAGACAGGGTGAAGCTTTCTTT. Translated, it gives CASSYARQGEAFF.

CDR3: CASSLDSLGQYSYEQYF. The CDR3 nucleotides are TGTGCCAGCAGCTTGGATTCTCTGGGACAGTACTCCTACGAGCAGTACTTC. The rearrangement joins TRBV5-4 to TRBJ2-5; 7 nucleotides align to TRBD1. Judging by the DNA end, TRBJ2-7 fits better; the J call may be wrong. CDR3 length: 17 residues. Germline values: CDR1 SGHNT, CDR2 YYREEE (reference sequence).

In its sample, this clone was seen a few times. The chain couples TRBV6-6 to TRBJ2-5; D may be TRBD1 (5 bases). The CDR3 has 14 amino acids. V lost 6 bases and J lost 10, with 21 bases in between. The germline CDR1 and CDR2 sequences are MNHNY and SVGAGI (reference sequence). In nucleotides, the CDR3 is TGTGCCAGCAGGATTGTGAGGAAGGGGTTGGACCAGTACTTC. Residues: CASRIVRKGLDQYF.

The chain joins TRBV5-4 to TRBJ2-1, with 7 positions matching TRBD1. The CDR3 extends over 12 amino acids. CDR1 and CDR2 (germline): SGHNT, YYREEE (reference sequence). With V trimmed by 2 bases and J by 7 bases, 0 bases remained unmatched. The CDR3 loop reads CASSLQGNEQFF. The CDR3 DNA reads as TGTGCCAGCAGCTTACAGGGGAATGAGCAGTTCTTC.

This chain links TRBV6-6 with TRBJ2-1, with D perhaps TRBD2 (5 bases). Trimming cost V 2 bases and J 8 bases, with 7 bases left between them. CDR3 length equals 12 residues. Germline CDR1 reads MNHNY; CDR2 reads SVGAGI (reference sequence). DNA for the CDR3: TGTGCCAGCAGTTACATGCGGGATGAGCAGTTCTTC. Its translation is CASSYMRDEQFF.

As regards this clone: Mismatch with germline at one junction end may stem from a read error. The rearrangement joins TRBV15 to TRBJ2-3, with TRBD1 matching over 7 bases. Per the germline V gene, CDR1 is LNHNV and CDR2 is YYDKDF (reference sequence). The CDR3 has 16 amino acids. Here the CDR3 reads CAASRVSGQGTDTQYF. In nucleotides, the CDR3 is TGTGCCGCCAGTAGAGTATCAGGACAGGGCACAGATACGCAGTATTTT.

The V gene is TRBV5-1, the J gene TRBJ2-7; D gene ambiguous. CDR1 SGHRS and CDR2 YFSETQ come from the germline V gene. The CDR3 loop spans 16 amino acids. Trimming shortened V by 0 bases and J by 0 bases, and 13 bases separated the two germline ends. CDR3 nucleotides: TGCGCCAGCAGCTTGGCGCAGGCTACCGCCTCCTACGAGCAGTACTTC. As protein: CASSLAQATASYEQYF.